These 23 T cell receptor beta chains were sequenced from one sample in a study of response to subunit inactivated influenza vaccine. Via MiXCR, TCRdb re-called the RT-PCR reads, giving one row per CDR3 protein. The data contain 150,000 to 200,000 distinct CDR3 sequences, 11% of them singletons. Sequencing was performed on non-naive T cells sorted from PBMCs, taken roughly 47 days after vaccination. The source is a man aged 50 to 59 who received an inactivated influenza vaccine.

This chain joins TRBV7-2 and TRBJ1-1; D might be TRBD1 (5 bases). This CDR3 is built from 11 residues. Per the germline V gene, CDR1 is SGHTA and CDR2 is FQGNSA. The V and J ends lost 5 bases and 7 bases respectively, with 8 bases between them. CDR3 amino acids: CASSPQGEAFF. The CDR3 nucleotides read TGTGCCAGCAGCCCCCAGGGTGAAGCTTTCTTT.

This clonotype was seen more than once but under ten times. The V and J genes are TRBV20-1 and TRBJ2-7; 13 bases fit TRBD2. Looked up from germline, CDR1 is DFQATT and CDR2 is SNEGSKA (reference sequence). This CDR3 is 16 amino acids long. V gave up 3 bases and J gave up 3 bases; unmatched junction bases: 8. In nucleotides, the CDR3 is TGCAGTGCTAGGGGCACTAGCGGGAGGGCCGGCTACGAGCAGTACTTC. Its protein product is CSARGTSGRAGYEQYF.

This clonotype has a handful of counts. The chain employs TRBV6-1 and TRBJ1-1, with D hard to call. Trimming left V 5 bases short and J 0 bases short, with 13 bases between. The CDR3 runs 15 residues. In germline, CDR1 is MNHNS, CDR2 SASEGT. The CDR3 loop is CASSPTGYLNTEAFF. The CDR3 DNA follows: TGTGCCAGCAGTCCCACGGGGTATTTGAACACTGAAGCTTTCTTT.

The rearrangement joins TRBV7-6 to TRBJ2-3; 8 bases match TRBD2. J was trimmed by 4 bases and V by 5 bases; bases with no gene match: 11. The CDR3 is 16 amino acids. CDR1 and CDR2 from the germline V gene are SGHVS and FNYEAQ. The chain's CDR3 is CASSRGTAGVADTQYF. CDR3 in DNA: TGTGCCAGCAGCCGTGGTACAGCGGGAGTCGCAGATACGCAGTATTTT.

This clonotype was picked up a small number of times. The gene calls are TRBV7-8 and TRBJ2-4, with 8 bases fitting TRBD1. Germline CDR1 and CDR2: SGHVS and FQNEAQ. Trimming at V came to 5 bases and at J to 6 bases, leaving 9 bases not matched to a gene. The CDR3 runs to 15 residues. The CDR3 DNA reads TGTGCCAGCAGCGGCAGGGGGCTGGATGGAAACATTCAGTACTTC. It specifies CASSGRGLDGNIQYF.

The chain links TRBV3-1 to TRBJ1-1, with 9 bases aligning to TRBD1. Germline assignment: CDR1 LGHDT and CDR2 YNNKEL (reference sequence). The J segment lost 6 bases and the V segment lost 6 bases, leaving 14 bases of the junction unmatched. The CDR3 covers 16 residues. This chain's CDR3 is CASSQTGGRTSAEAFF. CDR3 coding DNA: TGTGCCAGCAGTCAGACAGGGGGTAGGACTAGCGCTGAAGCTTTCTTT.

The chain joins TRBV10-3 to TRBJ1-3; no clear D. V shed 4 bases and J shed 0 bases, with 4 bases lying between them. Germline loops: CDR1 ENHRY, CDR2 SYGVKD. The CDR3 is made up of 13 amino acids. The CDR3 DNA follows: TGTGCCATCAGTGTGGACTCTGGAAACACCATATATTTT. The encoded protein is CAISVDSGNTIYF.

This clonotype was counted a few times. The chain has TRBV20-1 and TRBJ2-3; no clear D. CDR1 and CDR2 from the germline V gene are DFQATT and SNEGSKA (reference sequence). Deletions cut 6 bases from V and 0 bases from J, with 7 bases between. The CDR3 is 12 amino acids. CDR3 loop: CSAETSTDTQYF. The DNA of the CDR3 is TGCAGTGCAGAGACCAGCACAGATACGCAGTATTTT.

The gene calls are TRBV6-1 and TRBJ1-6; no clear D. The V and J ends lost 8 bases and 9 bases respectively, with 17 bases between them. Germline V gene lookup returns CDR1 MNHNS and CDR2 SASEGT. The CDR3 consists of 14 residues. DNA for the CDR3: TGTGCCAGCCGGGCATCCCAATCAGGTTCACCCCTCCACTTT. This encodes CASRASQSGSPLHF.

In its sample, this clonotype was seen a few times. The genes are TRBV7-9 and TRBJ1-1; D possibly corresponds to TRBD1 (6 bases). Germline values: CDR1 SEHNR, CDR2 FQNEAQ (reference sequence). V was trimmed by 1 base and J by 4 bases, leaving 13 bases between them. The CDR3 runs 15 residues. The DNA of the CDR3 is TGTGCCAGCAGCTTAGAGGGGGGAGGGAGCACTGAAGCTTTCTTT. Translated, it gives CASSLEGGGSTEAFF.

This clonotype was seen a few times. The rearrangement joins TRBV29-1 to TRBJ2-2; TRBD1 agrees at 8 bases. The CDR3 sequence is 14 residues long. V was clipped by 4 bases and J by 3 bases; unmatched bases: 4. Germline assignment: CDR1 SQVTM and CDR2 ANQGSEA. The CDR3 region has the DNA TGCAGCGTTGCCGGACAGGGTCACACCGGGGAGCTGTTTTTT. It specifies CSVAGQGHTGELFF.

This clonotype has a handful of counts. V usage is TRBV7-9 and J usage is TRBJ1-1; D may be TRBD1 (6 bases). Germline CDR1 and CDR2: SEHNR and FQNEAQ (reference sequence). CDR3 length: 15 residues. Trimming cost V 6 bases and J 0 bases, with 14 bases left between them. CDR3 residues: CASSSTGILNTEAFF. The CDR3, as DNA: TGTGCCAGCAGTTCTACAGGGATCTTGAACACTGAAGCTTTCTTT.

This clonotype was seen ten or more times. V usage is TRBV12-3 or TRBV12-4 and J usage is TRBJ2-1; possibly TRBD2 for D (5 bases). V lost 6 bases, J lost 9 bases, and 12 bases lay in between. The CDR3 contains 12 residues. CDR3 sequence reads: CASRYDEGEQFF. The CDR3 region has the DNA TGTGCCAGCAGATATGACGAGGGTGAGCAGTTCTTC.

The gene calls are TRBV15 and TRBJ2-7; 8 bases match TRBD1. Looked up from germline, CDR1 is LNHNV and CDR2 is YYDKDF (reference sequence). V dropped 5 bases and J dropped 7; count of bases not matched to a gene: 7. This CDR3 comprises 13 residues. CDR3 loop: CATSLDRGREQYF. The CDR3, as DNA: TGTGCCACCAGCCTCGACAGGGGCCGGGAGCAGTACTTC. Full variable domain (remainder filled in from reference TRBV15 and TRBJ2-7): DAMVIQNPRYQVTQFGKPVTLSCSQTLNHNVMYWYQQKSSQAPKLLFHYYDKDFNNEADTPDNFQSRRPNTSFCFLDIRSPGLGDTAMYLCATSLDRGREQYFGPGTRLTVT.

The chain links TRBV6-5 to TRBJ1-4; a weak D match, TRBD1 (6 bases). The length of the CDR3 is 15 residues. Between the trimmed V and J ends, which lost 4 bases and 5 bases, there was a span of 14 bases. In germline, CDR1 is MNHEY, CDR2 SVGAGI. CDR3 sequence (DNA): TGTGCCAGCAGTTCCACAGGGCCACCCAATGAAAAACTGTTTTTT. Its protein product is CASSSTGPPNEKLFF.

CDR3: CASKRGQGTYEQYF. As DNA, the CDR3 is TGTGCCAGCAAAAGGGGACAGGGGACCTACGAGCAGTACTTC. The genes are TRBV6-1 and TRBJ2-7; 10 nucleotides agree with TRBD1. CDR3 length equals 14 residues. Germline V gives CDR1 MNHNS, CDR2 SASEGT. Losses at the gene ends were 7 bases for V and 2 bases for J; bases not matched to a gene: 5.

The chain links TRBV27 to TRBJ2-7; perhaps TRBD1 as D (6 bases). Germline V CDR1 and CDR2: MNHEY, SMNVEV (reference sequence). This CDR3 spans 13 amino acids. Trimming pared 3 bases from V and 4 bases from J, leaving 10 bases between. CDR3 in DNA: TGTGCCAGCAGTTTTATAGGGGGATACGAGCAGTACTTC. Its protein product is CASSFIGGYEQYF.

The gene calls are TRBV11-3 and TRBJ2-1, with D unresolved. The CDR3 is 16 residues long. The V end was cut by 2 bases, the J end by 0 bases, with 11 bases between. Germline-derived CDR1 and CDR2 are SGHNT and YENEEA. This chain's CDR3 is CASSLSPDPSYNEQFF. The CDR3 nucleotides are TGTGCCAGCAGCTTATCTCCGGACCCCTCCTACAATGAGCAGTTCTTC.

This clonotype was picked up many times. The V and J genes are TRBV28 and TRBJ1-3; D is possibly TRBD1 (5 bases). The CDR3 sequence is 17 residues long. The germline V gene encodes CDR1 MDHEN and CDR2 SYDVKM. The ends were cut back, 3 bases at V and 4 bases at J, with 19 bases in the middle. The CDR3 bases are TGTGCCAGCAGTTTCAGGAGGTTAGGGACGAGGGGAAACACCATATATTTT. Its translation: CASSFRRLGTRGNTIYF.

This clonotype came up a few times. The V and J genes are TRBV11-1 and TRBJ2-3, with 8 nucleotides matching TRBD2. Germline CDR1 SGHAT, CDR2 FQDESV (reference sequence). The CDR3 spans 14 residues. With 5 bases clipped from V and 8 bases from J, the junction kept 9 bases outside the gene matches. This CDR3 reads CASSPDGGAVTQYF. CDR3 sequence (DNA): TGTGCCAGCAGCCCGGACGGGGGGGCTGTTACGCAGTATTTT. The variable domain in full, with the rest retrieved from reference TRBV11-1 and TRBJ2-3, is EAEVAQSPRYKITEKSQAVAFWCDPISGHATLYWYRQILGQGPELLVQFQDESVVDDSQLPKDRFSAERLKGVDSTLKIQPAELGDSAMYLCASSPDGGAVTQYFGPGTRLTVL.

This clonotype was seen at least ten times. The rearrangement uses TRBV7-2 and TRBJ1-1; D call uncertain. There are 13 residues in the CDR3. CDR1 and CDR2 from the germline V gene are SGHTA and FQGNSA. The V end was cut by 5 bases, the J end by 1 base, with 8 bases between. CDR3 DNA: TGTGCCAGCAGCAAAGGACCGAACACTGAAGCTTTCTTT. Its translation is CASSKGPNTEAFF.

This clonotype has a count of ten or more. This chain uses TRBV12-3 or TRBV12-4 with TRBJ1-1; 8 bases map to TRBD1. The CDR3 contains 14 residues. Trimming took 6 bases from V and 0 from J; bases not matched to a gene: 3. Here the CDR3 reads CASRGDRMNTEAFF. In DNA, the CDR3 is TGTGCCAGCAGGGGGGACAGGATGAACACTGAAGCTTTCTTT.

The J gene is TRBJ2-7, the V gene TRBV18; a weak D match, TRBD1 (5 bases). V dropped 1 base and J dropped 0 bases, with 10 bases sitting between them. From germline, CDR1 is KGHSH and CDR2 LQKENI. There are 15 residues in the CDR3. The CDR3 spells CASSPRFDSSYEQYF. The CDR3, as DNA: TGTGCCAGCTCACCACGGTTTGACAGCTCCTACGAGCAGTACTTC.